Below are 26 T cell receptor beta chains sequenced from a single sample in a study of T cells in tumors after PD-1 blockade. Sequencing used immunoSEQ multiplex PCR; TCRdb keeps in-frame clones, though not all of them. In the table there are 13,000 to 15,000 clones, about 80% of which are singletons. Sample: PBMCs, taken after anti-PD-1 treatment. Receptors originate from a human donor with basal cell carcinoma.

The table lists this clone with a few counts. The same CDR3 arises from other DNA sequences in this sample as well. The chain employs TRBV2 and TRBJ2-1; 8 nucleotides match TRBD2. CDR1 SNHLY and CDR2 FYNNEI come from the germline V gene. The CDR3 is 19 residues long. J gave up 0 bases and V 11 bases, and 21 bases lay outside the gene matches. This chain's CDR3 is CAPSDGGAGAGSSYNEQFF. The CDR3, as DNA: TGTGCCCCCAGTGACGGGGGGGCGGGGGCGGGGAGCTCCTACAATGAGCAGTTCTTC.

The chain uses TRBV6-4 and TRBJ2-2, with TRBD2 matching over 10 bases. This CDR3 is built from 15 residues. V lost 2 bases and J lost 6; bases outside the gene matches: 3. From germline, CDR1 is MRHNA and CDR2 SNTAGT. In DNA form, the CDR3 reads TGTGCCAGCAGTGACACCGGGACTAGCGCCGGGGAGCTGTTTTTT. Protein: CASSDTGTSAGELFF.

In its sample, this clone was seen once. This CDR3 reads CASRSGGWGTEAFF. The CDR3 nucleotides read TGTGCCAGCAGGTCAGGGGGCTGGGGCACTGAAGCTTTCTTT. This rearrangement joins TRBV7-9 to TRBJ1-1; 8 nucleotides line up with TRBD1. V lost 6 bases and J lost 4; bases outside the gene matches: 7. The germline gives CDR1 SEHNR, CDR2 FQNEAQ (reference sequence). The CDR3 contains 14 residues.

The gene calls are TRBV3-1 (or the pseudogene TRBV3-2) and TRBJ2-7; the D is unclear. The germline V gene encodes CDR1 LGHDT and CDR2 YNNKEL (reference sequence). V dropped 1 base and J dropped 3 bases, with 7 bases sitting between them. The CDR3 runs to 13 residues. The CDR3 loop reads CASSQGLGYEQYF. CDR3 DNA sequence: TGTGCCAGCAGCCAAGGTCTCGGCTACGAGCAGTACTTC.

This clone appeared once. The chain carries TRBV19 and TRBJ2-3; the D gene could be TRBD1 or TRBD2 (5 bases each). V lost 8 bases to trimming and J lost 1 base, with 16 bases between them. Germline CDR1 LNHDA, CDR2 SQIVND (reference sequence). The CDR3 runs 15 residues. This CDR3 reads CASAGRDRGTDTQYF. The CDR3 nucleotides are TGTGCCAGTGCTGGCAGGGACCGGGGCACAGATACGCAGTATTTT.

The chain employs TRBV6-5 and TRBJ1-3; D remains unclear. Germline loops: CDR1 MNHEY, CDR2 SVGAGI. The CDR3 covers 15 residues. Trimming took 6 bases from V and 0 from J, leaving 12 bases between them. CDR3 nucleotide sequence: TGTGCCAGCAGCTACACTGTGTCCTCTGGAAACACCATATATTTT. Its protein is CASSYTVSSGNTIYF.

The chain uses TRBV12-5 and TRBJ1-5, with TRBD1 identical over 9 bases. The CDR3 extends over 19 amino acids. Germline V gives CDR1 LGHNT, CDR2 FRNRAP. Trimming at V came to 1 base and at J to 2 bases, leaving 12 bases not matched to a gene. The CDR3 region has the DNA TGTGCTAGTGGTTTGGACAGGGGGCTCGGGGGTATCGGCAATCAGCCCCAGCATTTT. It translates to CASGLDRGLGGIGNQPQHF.

The chain employs TRBV10-1 and TRBJ2-5, with TRBD2 as a possible D gene (5 bases). V lost 4 bases and J 5 bases, leaving 17 bases between the germline ends. CDR1 is WNHNN, CDR2 SYGVQD, per germline (reference sequence). The CDR3 covers 15 residues. The CDR3 spells CASSGGLGMGETQYF. In nucleotides, the CDR3 is TGCGCCAGCAGTGGAGGGCTGGGGATGGGTGAGACCCAGTACTTC.

The rearrangement joins TRBV5-1 to TRBJ2-7; 9 bases are shared with TRBD2. The CDR3 is 17 residues long. The V and J ends lost 1 base and 7 bases, in that order; junction bases with no gene match: 15. Germline CDR1 SGHRS, CDR2 YFSETQ. This CDR3 is CASSLPSAGGLVEEQYF. DNA for the CDR3: TGCGCCAGCAGCTTGCCCTCAGCGGGGGGATTGGTTGAAGAGCAGTACTTC.

This chain connects TRBV9 to TRBJ2-1, with 12 bases fitting TRBD2. Unmatched junction bases numbered 7, after V lost 0 bases and J lost 6 bases. Germline CDR1 SGDLS, CDR2 YYNGEE. This CDR3 spans 17 amino acids. DNA for the CDR3: TGTGCCAGCAGCGTAGACTCTAGCGGGAGGGGGGCCAATGAGCAGTTCTTC. Translated: CASSVDSSGRGANEQFF.

This chain connects TRBV19 to TRBJ1-1; TRBD1 might be the D (6 bases). Germline V gene sequence: CDR1 LNHDA, CDR2 SQIVND (reference sequence). The length of the CDR3 is 13 residues. The V end was cut by 6 bases, the J end by 2 bases, with 10 bases between. CDR3 coding DNA: TGTGCCAGTAGCGGACAGCTCAACACTGAAGCTTTCTTT. This encodes CASSGQLNTEAFF.

This clone was observed once. This chain connects TRBV6-2 or TRBV6-3 to TRBJ1-3; 7 nucleotides align to TRBD1. Germline CDR1 is MNHEY and CDR2 is SVGEGT. The V segment lost 6 bases and the J segment 1 base; nucleotides outside the gene matches: 6. The CDR3 is 15 amino acids. The CDR3, as DNA: TGTGCCAGCAGCAACAGGGGTTCGTCTGGAAACACCATATATTTT. It is translated as CASSNRGSSGNTIYF.

V gene TRBV2 combines with J gene TRBJ2-3; 13 bases are shared with TRBD2. Germline trimming cut 5 bases from V and 6 bases from J; bases unmatched to any gene: 11. This CDR3 has 17 amino acids. Germline V gene lookup returns CDR1 SNHLY and CDR2 FYNNEI. In DNA form, the CDR3 reads TGTGCCAGCAGTCTCCAACCGACTAGCGGGGGGTCCGATACGCAGTATTTT. It translates to CASSLQPTSGGSDTQYF.

This clone was seen once. This sequence joins TRBV2 and TRBJ2-7; 7 bases map to TRBD2. Germline CDR1 and CDR2: SNHLY and FYNNEI. V lost 8 bases and J lost 6; bases outside the gene matches: 7. CDR3 size: 12 residues. The CDR3: CASGGDPTEQYF. In DNA form, the CDR3 reads TGTGCCAGCGGGGGGGACCCAACCGAGCAGTACTTC.

The chain carries TRBV28 and TRBJ1-1, with TRBD1 as a possible D gene (5 bases). V was trimmed by 8 bases and J by 10 bases, leaving 14 bases between them. Looked up from germline, CDR1 is MDHEN and CDR2 is SYDVKM. CDR3 length: 11 residues. In DNA form, the CDR3 reads TGTGCCAGCTCCACGGGGGTTGCAGCTTTCTTT. Translation gives CASSTGVAAFF.

The V and J genes are TRBV29-1 and TRBJ2-7, with a possible D match to TRBD1 (8 bases). V lost 6 bases, J lost 2 bases, and 14 bases lay in between. CDR1 SQVTM and CDR2 ANQGSEA come from the germline V gene. The length of the CDR3 is 13 residues. In nucleotides, the CDR3 is TGCAGCGTGGGGGGGACAGGTCCCTACGAGCAGTACTTC. Protein: CSVGGTGPYEQYF.

The chain has TRBV6-4 and TRBJ2-2; the D is unclear. V was shortened by 10 bases and J by 4 bases, with 16 bases between the two germline ends. Germline V gives CDR1 MRHNA, CDR2 SNTAGT. CDR3 length equals 14 residues. CDR3 sequence: CAMPRRGTTGELFF. Here the CDR3 DNA reads TGTGCCATGCCCCGGAGAGGCACCACCGGGGAGCTGTTTTTT.

The CDR3 nucleotides read TGTGCCAGCAGAGTCGGGCAGTCCACGGATCAGCCCCAGCATTTT. It translates to CASRVGQSTDQPQHF. The gene calls are TRBV6-5 and TRBJ1-5; D call uncertain. With 6 bases removed from V and 5 bases from J, the gap between germline ends came to 17 bases. This CDR3 has 15 amino acids. Germline V gene sequence: CDR1 MNHEY, CDR2 SVGAGI.

V and J are TRBV19 and TRBJ2-3; the match to TRBD1 covers 10 bases. Per germline, CDR1 LNHDA and CDR2 SQIVND (reference sequence). V was clipped by 3 bases and J by 6 bases; unmatched bases: 6. This CDR3 has 15 residues. CDR3: CASSIRDRGGDTQYF. The DNA of the CDR3 is TGTGCCAGTAGTATCCGGGACAGGGGAGGGGATACGCAGTATTTT.

The CDR3 DNA sequence: TGTGCCACCACCTTCGGCCGGAGCTCCTACAATGAGCAGTTCTTC. Encoded protein: CATTFGRSSYNEQFF. This chain uses TRBV15 with TRBJ2-1; unclear D gene. Trimming stripped 7 bases from V and 0 bases from J, with 13 bases between. The germline V gene encodes CDR1 LNHNV and CDR2 YYDKDF (reference sequence). This CDR3 spans 15 amino acids.

The CDR3 region has the DNA TGTGCCAGTTGCGATGAGTTCTCTGGAAACACCATATATTTT. Amino acid sequence: CASCDEFSGNTIYF. The chain links TRBV19 to TRBJ1-3; unclear D gene. V lost 8 bases and J lost 0, with 11 bases in between. This CDR3 contains 14 residues. CDR1 is LNHDA, CDR2 SQIVND, per germline (reference sequence).

This clone was counted a single time. This chain joins TRBV19 and TRBJ2-7; weak D call: TRBD1 (5 bases). The germline V gene has CDR1 LNHDA and CDR2 SQIVND (reference sequence). The CDR3 spans 12 residues. V lost 8 bases and J 2 bases, leaving 10 bases between the germline ends. The CDR3 DNA reads as TGTGCCAGTCCCCGACAGCCCTACGAGCAGTACTTC. This gives the protein CASPRQPYEQYF.

This clone has more than one count but fewer than ten. V is TRBV2 and J is TRBJ2-1, with 8 bases identical to TRBD2. V lost 11 bases to trimming and J lost 0 bases; unmatched junction nucleotides: 21. The CDR3 has 19 residues. Germline V gene data show CDR1 as SNHLY and CDR2 as FYNNEI. Here the CDR3 reads CARRDGGARVGSSYNEQFF. CDR3 coding DNA: TGTGCCCGCCGTGACGGGGGGGCGCGGGTGGGGAGCTCCTACAATGAGCAGTTCTTC.

The V gene is TRBV3-1 (or the pseudogene TRBV3-2), the J gene TRBJ2-5, with 9 nucleotides matching TRBD2. The CDR3 length is 16 residues. With 4 bases clipped from V and 6 bases from J, the junction kept 12 bases outside the gene matches. The germline CDR1 and CDR2 sequences are LGHDT and YNNKEL (reference sequence). Here the CDR3 DNA reads TGTGCCAGCAGCCTTGGATGGGGAGCGGGAGGTCAGACCCAGTACTTC. It codes for CASSLGWGAGGQTQYF.

The chain combines TRBV5-1 with TRBJ2-2, with TRBD2 matching 8 bases. The V gene end was trimmed by 2 bases and the J gene end by 2 bases; junction bases not matched to a gene: 2. This CDR3 is 15 amino acids long. Germline CDR1 and CDR2: SGHRS and YFSETQ. The CDR3 sequence: CASSFSGANTGELFF. The CDR3 region has the DNA TGCGCCAGCAGCTTTAGCGGGGCTAACACCGGGGAGCTGTTTTTT.

The chain joins TRBV7-3 to TRBJ2-7; D unclear. Germline V lookup: CDR1 SGHTA, CDR2 FQGTGA. The ends were cut back, 5 bases at V and 6 bases at J, with 11 bases in the middle. The CDR3 runs to 12 residues. This CDR3 is CASSQPPGEQYF. In DNA form, the CDR3 reads TGTGCCAGCAGCCAACCCCCTGGCGAGCAGTACTTC.